This T cell receptor (beta chain) was documented in a study of blood T cells in healthy people across ages. Through a sample-barcoded 5' primer and a J-beta primer mix, a second PCR was run for about 6 to 11 cycles. Each sample provided no less than 2.5 million CDR3-containing paired-end reads. Each CDR3 protein gets one entry after TCRdb re-called the 5' RACE reads with MiXCR. Of roughly 730,000 distinct CDR3 sequences in the sample, 56% were seen once. Between the trimmed V and J ends, which lost 5 bases and 4 bases, there was a span of 11 bases. Germline-derived CDR1 and CDR2 are LNHDA and SQIVND (reference sequence). This CDR3 is built from 13 residues.

This receptor was taken from a man aged 40-50 years in good health. The chain links TRBV19 to TRBJ1-1; the D is unclear. Material: blood. CDR3 residues: CASSGGSRTEAFF. The CDR3 nucleotides are TGTGCCAGTAGTGGAGGGTCGCGCACTGAAGCTTTCTTT. The variable domain in full, with the rest retrieved from reference TRBV19 and TRBJ1-1, is DGGITQSPKYLFRKEGQNVTLSCEQNLNHDAMYWYRQDPGQGLRLIYYSQIVNDFQKGDIAEGYSVSREKKESFPLTVTSAQKNPTAFYLCASSGGSRTEAFFGQGTRLTVV.